Only one count was recorded for the clone carrying this T cell receptor beta chain. Germline loops: CDR1 KGHSH, CDR2 LQKENI. This CDR3 has 14 residues. V shed 5 bases and J shed 6 bases, with 11 bases lying between them. The data originate from a study of cytomegalovirus exposure and HLA in healthy donors. Profiled with immunoSEQ multiplex PCR; TCRdb holds only in-frame clones, not every one. The sample gives approximately 120,000 clones, approximately 94% of which show up once; 1% to 1.5% is in the top ten. The chain recombines TRBV18 with TRBJ1-6; D might be TRBD1 (5 bases). The receptor was isolated from a woman aged 18-29 years in good health and CMV-seronegative. What was sequenced was PBMCs. CDR3: CASSAGSSNSPLHF. In nucleotides, the CDR3 is TGTGCCAGCTCAGCAGGGTCCAGTAATTCACCCCTCCACTTT.